This TCR beta chain emerged from a study of T cells after yellow fever vaccination (dated by TCRdb to 2018 to 2020). Broadly, across the study: Libraries from fractions with low cell numbers were prepared with the SMART-Seq v4 Ultra Low Input RNA kit. To track T-cell clones before and after primary and booster YFV17D yellow fever vaccination, bulk TCR alpha and beta repertoires were sequenced longitudinally. Two healthy male donors made up the cohort, one aged 18 to 30 years and the other aged 30 to 40 years. Blood samples were taken at several timepoints before and after primary and secondary immunization, and bulk PBMC replicates and cell subsets were isolated. What the research found in general, with its limitations: Because abundant contaminating clonotypes from the bulk population could be contained in FACS-sorted repertoires, computational filtering was required. Because the study included only a couple of donors, the extent to which the findings can be generalized is limited. A small fraction of clonotypes appeared in both the CD4 and CD8 compartments, likely as a result of convergent recombination. Compared with the primary T-cell response, the secondary T-cell response was weaker but faster, peaking on day 5 rather than day 15. After the booster, most clones that had expanded after primary vaccination were detected again (roughly 96% of CD4 and under 90% of CD8), suggesting broad maintenance of memory.

This clonotype has ten or more counts. Its cognate antigen has yet to be identified. No per-base quality is available; no much larger clone lies one base away. Per the publication, the treatment or condition label means: live attenuated yellow fever vaccine strain. At each blood-draw timepoint, two biological replicates of bulk PBMCs were collected. PBMCs were isolated from peripheral blood using a standard Ficoll-Paque protocol. RNA was extracted with TriZol from bulk PBMCs, CD4 and CD8 fractions, and dextramer-positive and dextramer-negative fractions. TCR cDNA was synthesized by 5'RACE template switching, which introduced a universal primer site and unique molecular identifiers. cDNA synthesis was primed from both the TCR alpha and TCR beta constant segments. Libraries were amplified in two PCR steps, with sample barcodes and sequencing adapters added in the second step. Sequencing of the libraries was done on either Illumina HiSeq 2500 (2x100 bp) or NovaSeq (2x150 bp). The study's processing was this. MIGEC was used to demultiplex reads and collapse the reads into UMI consensus sequences, and MiXCR was used for V(D)J alignment. Vaccine-responding clonotypes were identified with edgeR using replicate PBMC samples, with FDR below 0.01 and a log2 fold change above 5 up to day 15 being required. Bulk clonotypes were assigned CD4 or CD8 identity according to which sequenced CD4 or CD8 repertoire held them at higher abundance. TCRdb trimmed public reads at Q25 via fastp, called clones via MiXCR and kept in-frame beta chains. Here each entry gathers all rows of one CDR3 protein and keeps the most common genes and DNA. The V and J calls come from TCRdb's annotation, not from the publication. The sample table contains about 340,000 distinct CDR3 sequences; only one count was recorded for 8.7% of them. Approximately 18% of the sample is in the top ten clones.

The CDR3 goes from the cysteine to the phenylalanine over 11 residues. The sequence is cut down to CDR3 DNA, 33 bases in frame from base 1. Sequences SQVTM (CDR1) and ANQGSEA (CDR2) are obtained from the germline V gene. V loses 3 bases, J loses 7 bases, and the germline ends lie 7 bases apart. This material consisted of PBMCs, taken on the day of the first yellow fever vaccination. The sequence derives from a man aged 18 to 29 who received the YFV17D yellow fever vaccine. The rearranged chain carries TRBV29-1 and TRBJ2-1; too little of a D gene remains to name it. CDR3 region: CSVDERNEQFF. The DNA sequence reads TGCAGCGTTGACGAGAGAAATGAGCAGTTCTTC.